The TCR beta chain under discussion was sequenced for a study of T cells in localized non-small cell lung cancer. This table comes from immunoSEQ multiplex PCR, and its TCRdb copy is limited to in-frame clones, with some not included. The sample carries fewer than 12,000 clones, 60% to 75% recorded once. CDR1 is SGHTS, CDR2 YDEGEE, per germline. The CDR3 runs to 14 residues. The V gene end was trimmed by 4 bases and the J gene end by 3 bases; junction bases not matched to a gene: 6. The sample holds one count of this clone. The input for sequencing was peripheral blood, taken before any cancer treatment. The TCR was taken from a male donor aged 60 or older with stage I lung adenocarcinoma. The chain employs TRBV5-8 and TRBJ1-1, with 7 bases lining up with TRBD1. The CDR3 DNA follows: TGTGCCAGCAGCGGGGGACAGTGGGACACTGAAGCTTTCTTT. This sequence encodes CASSGGQWDTEAFF.